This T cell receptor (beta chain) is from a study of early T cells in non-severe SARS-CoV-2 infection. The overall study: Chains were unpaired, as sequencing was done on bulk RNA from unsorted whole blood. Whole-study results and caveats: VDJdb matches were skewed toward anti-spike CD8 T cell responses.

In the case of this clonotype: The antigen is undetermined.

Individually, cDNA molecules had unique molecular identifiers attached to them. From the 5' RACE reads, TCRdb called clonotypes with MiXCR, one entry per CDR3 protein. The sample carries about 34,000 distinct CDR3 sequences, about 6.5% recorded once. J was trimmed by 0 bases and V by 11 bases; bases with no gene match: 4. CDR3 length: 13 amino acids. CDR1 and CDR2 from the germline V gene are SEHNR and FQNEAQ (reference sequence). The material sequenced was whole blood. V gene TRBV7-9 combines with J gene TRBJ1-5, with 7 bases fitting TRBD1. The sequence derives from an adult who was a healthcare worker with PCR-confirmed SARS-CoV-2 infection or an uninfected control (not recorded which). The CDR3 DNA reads TGTGCCTCGACAGGGAATAGCAATCAGCCCCAGCATTTT. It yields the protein CASTGNSNQPQHF.